Below are 26 T cell receptor beta chains sequenced from a single sample in a study of blood T cell repertoires in COVID-19. Sequencing was performed with immunoSEQ multiplex PCR; in TCRdb, only in-frame clones are kept and a portion is missing. This sample carries 100,000 to 150,000 clones, 70% to 80% of them seen once, and the ten largest clones take about 39%. Sequenced: peripheral blood. The receptors were gathered from a man aged 40-55 years with active or convalescent COVID-19.

The V gene is TRBV4-1, the J gene TRBJ2-1; 7 bases agree with TRBD2. The ends lost 3 bases at V and 4 bases at J; junction bases unmatched: 6. CDR1 is MGHRA and CDR2 is YSYEKL in the germline V gene. The CDR3 has 15 amino acids. The CDR3 sequence: CASSHGREYYNEQFF. CDR3 nucleotides: TGCGCCAGCAGCCACGGGCGGGAGTATTACAATGAGCAGTTCTTC.

The chain is built from TRBV6-5 and TRBJ2-2, with 7 bases fitting TRBD2. The CDR3 contains 14 residues. The junction had 8 bases not matched to a gene; V was cut back by 6 bases and J by 7 bases. The germline gives CDR1 MNHEY, CDR2 SVGAGI. CDR3 in amino acids: CASRDTSVDGELFF. The CDR3 DNA reads as TGTGCCAGCAGGGATACTAGCGTCGACGGGGAGCTGTTTTTT.

The rearrangement links TRBV18 to TRBJ2-7; D unclear. This CDR3 comprises 14 residues. Germline CDR1 is KGHSH and CDR2 is LQKENI. V lost 1 base, J lost 0 bases, and 7 bases lay in between. This CDR3 is CASSPQESSYEQYF. As DNA, the CDR3 is TGTGCCAGCTCACCACAGGAGAGCTCCTACGAGCAGTACTTC.

V usage is TRBV3-1 (or the pseudogene TRBV3-2) and J usage is TRBJ2-7; D is possibly TRBD1 (6 bases). This CDR3 comprises 15 residues. Per germline, CDR1 LGHDT and CDR2 YNNKEL (reference sequence). Trimming removed 0 bases at V and 5 bases at J, with 14 bases between. CDR3 amino acids: CASSQEGKGVNEQYF. In nucleotides, the CDR3 is TGTGCCAGCAGCCAAGAGGGAAAGGGGGTCAACGAGCAGTACTTC.

V is TRBV6-5 and J is TRBJ1-1; D is possibly TRBD1 (5 bases). The germline V gene has CDR1 MNHEY and CDR2 SVGAGI. The CDR3 spans 14 residues. V was clipped by 5 bases and J by 1 base, with 11 bases between them. Here the CDR3 reads CASSLRVWNTEAFF. The CDR3 DNA reads as TGTGCCAGCAGTCTCAGGGTTTGGAACACTGAAGCTTTCTTT.

This clone appeared a few times. This chain uses TRBV28 with TRBJ1-3; D perhaps matches TRBD1 (5 bases). Germline CDR1 is MDHEN and CDR2 is SYDVKM. The V and J ends lost 6 bases and 0 bases respectively, with 15 bases between them. There are 16 residues in the CDR3. The CDR3 region is CASRSSTGYSGNTIYF. Here the CDR3 DNA reads TGTGCCAGCAGATCCTCAACAGGATACTCTGGAAACACCATATATTTT.

This rearrangement joins TRBV11-3 to TRBJ2-5; D unresolved. V was pared by 1 base and J by 5 bases, with 11 bases between. The CDR3 length is 14 residues. The V gene's germline CDR1 is SGHNT and CDR2 YENEEA. In DNA form, the CDR3 reads TGTGCCAGCAGCTTAGGGCAATACATCGAGACCCAGTACTTC. It encodes CASSLGQYIETQYF.

This chain joins TRBV7-6 and TRBJ1-4, with 7 positions matching TRBD1. The CDR3 is 16 amino acids. The V gene end was trimmed by 0 bases and the J gene end by 8 bases; junction bases not matched to a gene: 9. In germline, CDR1 is SGHVS, CDR2 FNYEAQ. In DNA, the CDR3 is TGTGCCAGCAGCTTAGCAGAGACAGGGCGGGTCGAAAAACTGTTTTTT. Translating gives CASSLAETGRVEKLFF.

This chain links TRBV10-3 with TRBJ2-5; possibly TRBD1 for D (6 bases). The CDR3 consists of 15 residues. Looked up from germline, CDR1 is ENHRY and CDR2 is SYGVKD. V was cut by 5 bases and J by 5 bases, with 18 bases left in between. The CDR3 nucleotides read TGTGCCATCAGTCCAATTGACAGGATAGTGGAGACCCAGTACTTC. Its translation is CAISPIDRIVETQYF.

The CDR3 reads CASGRDTQETQYF. Here the CDR3 DNA reads TGTGCCAGCGGACGGGACACCCAAGAGACCCAGTACTTC. This sequence joins TRBV27 and TRBJ2-5, with D possibly being TRBD1 (6 bases). Trimming pared 8 bases from V and 1 base from J, leaving 11 bases between. The CDR3 is 13 residues long. Germline CDR1 reads MNHEY; CDR2 reads SMNVEV (reference sequence).

The V and J genes are TRBV28 and TRBJ2-5, with TRBD1 identical over 10 bases. Germline CDR1 and CDR2: MDHEN and SYDVKM. Trimming took 6 bases from V and 6 from J; bases not matched to a gene: 10. CDR3 size: 15 residues. The CDR3 coding sequence is TGTGCCAGCAGGCGCCCGGGACAGGGGAGGAAGACCCAGTACTTC. Amino acid sequence: CASRRPGQGRKTQYF.

This chain uses TRBV28 with TRBJ1-1; perhaps TRBD1 as D (5 bases). CDR1 MDHEN and CDR2 SYDVKM come from the germline V gene. Trimming pared 1 base from V and 1 base from J, leaving 10 bases between. The CDR3 extends over 15 amino acids. The CDR3 protein is CASSLLAGENTEAFF. The CDR3 region has the DNA TGTGCCAGCAGTTTATTAGCGGGGGAGAACACTGAAGCTTTCTTT.

The chain joins TRBV6-5 to TRBJ1-1; TRBD1 agrees at 7 bases. Germline CDR1 MNHEY, CDR2 SVGAGI. V lost 2 bases, J lost 5 bases, and 8 bases stayed unmatched. The CDR3 spans 15 residues. CDR3 coding DNA: TGTGCCAGCAGTTACCTCGAGGGGGCGAAGACTGAAGCTTTCTTT. Residues: CASSYLEGAKTEAFF.

The DNA of the CDR3 is TGCGCCAGCAGCTGGGCGTTAGCGGGGGTTCGAGAGACCCAGTACTTC. Translating gives CASSWALAGVRETQYF. The chain couples TRBV5-1 to TRBJ2-5, with TRBD2 matching over 9 bases. The CDR3 has 16 residues. Germline V gene lookup returns CDR1 SGHRS and CDR2 YFSETQ. After removal of 3 bases from V and 4 bases from J, the junction contained 10 bases not matched to a gene.

A note on this clone: Possible read error: a much larger clone is one base away. The chain recombines TRBV7-9 with TRBJ2-7; 9 bases agree with TRBD2. Germline V gene data show CDR1 as SEHNR and CDR2 as FQNEAQ (reference sequence). The CDR3 length is 15 residues. The CDR3 is CASSVLAGLTYGQYF. For the CDR3, the DNA is TGTGCCAGCAGCGTACTAGCGGGCCTTACCTACGGGCAGTACTTC.

The V gene is TRBV2, the J gene TRBJ2-3; 10 nucleotides line up with TRBD2. J was trimmed by 0 bases and V by 5 bases; bases with no gene match: 5. Germline assignment: CDR1 SNHLY and CDR2 FYNNEI. This CDR3 is 16 amino acids long. CDR3 region: CASSFSSGGSTDTQYF. Written as DNA, the CDR3 is TGTGCCAGCAGTTTTTCTAGCGGGGGTAGCACAGATACGCAGTATTTT.

This sequence joins TRBV4-3 and TRBJ2-5; 13 bases align to TRBD2. Germline-derived CDR1 and CDR2 are LGHNA and YSLEER. The trim removed 1 base at V and 4 bases at J, leaving 3 bases unmatched. The CDR3 sequence is 16 residues long. CDR3 region: CASSQVGTSGVETQYF. Written as DNA, the CDR3 is TGCGCCAGCAGCCAAGTCGGGACTAGCGGGGTAGAGACCCAGTACTTC.

For the CDR3, the DNA is TGTGCCAGCAGTTACTCCAGGCTGAGTGGCTACACCTTC. Its translation: CASSYSRLSGYTF. The chain joins TRBV6-2 or TRBV6-3 to TRBJ1-2; D not resolved. Trimming took off 0 bases at V and 7 bases at J, with 9 bases between the two ends. This CDR3 comprises 13 residues. Germline V gene lookup returns CDR1 MNHEY and CDR2 SVGEGT.

This rearrangement joins TRBV24-1 to TRBJ2-3; 15 nucleotides agree with TRBD2. Germline loops: CDR1 KGHDR, CDR2 SFDVKD. The CDR3 is 18 residues long. V dropped 4 bases and J dropped 4; count of bases not matched to a gene: 8. The DNA for the CDR3 is TGTGCCACCAGTGACTGGACTAGCGGGAGGGGAAAGGCAGATACGCAGTATTTT. It yields the protein CATSDWTSGRGKADTQYF.

This sequence joins TRBV10-3 and TRBJ1-5; the D gene is possibly TRBD1 (5 bases). CDR3 length: 13 amino acids. Trimming stripped 11 bases from V and 6 bases from J, with 17 bases between. The germline V gene has CDR1 ENHRY and CDR2 SYGVKD. As DNA, the CDR3 is TGTGCCGTACAGTCGGGTCAGGGTCAGCCCCAGCATTTT. This gives the protein CAVQSGQGQPQHF.

The rearrangement links TRBV30 to TRBJ2-3; 9 bases are shared with TRBD2. CDR3 length: 15 residues. The V gene end was trimmed by 2 bases and the J gene end by 4 bases; junction bases not matched to a gene: 7. Germline V gene data show CDR1 as GTSNPN and CDR2 as SVGIG (reference sequence). The CDR3 sequence is CAWSHAGGRADTQYF. The CDR3 DNA follows: TGTGCCTGGAGTCATGCGGGGGGGAGGGCAGATACGCAGTATTTT.

Here the CDR3 reads CASTREETQYF. CDR3 DNA sequence: TGCGCCAGCACTCGGGAGGAGACCCAGTACTTC. V and J are TRBV5-1 and TRBJ2-5; possibly TRBD2 for D (6 bases). Germline CDR1 SGHRS, CDR2 YFSETQ. This CDR3 region has 11 residues. V shed 6 bases and J shed 5 bases, with 8 bases lying between them.

This clone was counted a few times. J is TRBJ1-1 and V is TRBV6-1; TRBD1 matches at 10 bases. The CDR3 is made up of 14 amino acids. CDR1 and CDR2 from the germline V gene are MNHNS and SASEGT. V dropped 1 base and J dropped 4; count of bases not matched to a gene: 0. CDR3 DNA: TGTGCCAGCAGTGAAGGGACAGGGGGCACTGAAGCTTTCTTT. It translates to CASSEGTGGTEAFF.

The chain couples TRBV30 to TRBJ1-1; TRBD1 aligns across 7 bases. CDR3 length: 14 residues. The V gene end was trimmed by 2 bases and the J gene end by 4 bases; junction bases not matched to a gene: 7. Germline CDR1 reads GTSNPN; CDR2 reads SVGIG (reference sequence). CDR3 sequence reads: CAWSPQGTSTEAFF. The CDR3 coding sequence is TGTGCCTGGAGTCCACAGGGGACCTCCACTGAAGCTTTCTTT.

This clone was detected only a few times. This chain uses TRBV24-1 with TRBJ1-2; tentatively, D is TRBD1 (6 bases). V shed 5 bases and J shed 5 bases, with 8 bases lying between them. CDR3 size: 12 residues. CDR1 KGHDR and CDR2 SFDVKD come from the germline V gene. CDR3 nucleotides: TGTGCCACCAGTGGACAGGAATATGGCTACACCTTC. Translated, it gives CATSGQEYGYTF.

The chain joins TRBV6-5 to TRBJ2-7; TRBD2 agrees at 9 bases. The length of the CDR3 is 15 residues. Germline-derived CDR1 and CDR2 are MNHEY and SVGAGI. With 7 bases clipped from V and 4 bases from J, the junction kept 11 bases outside the gene matches. The CDR3 sequence: CASKIGPGLAYEQYF. CDR3 in DNA: TGTGCCAGCAAAATTGGACCGGGACTAGCATACGAGCAGTACTTC.